The entry below gives a single T cell receptor beta chain sequence along with its context. Germline CDR1 reads SGHTA; CDR2 reads FQGNSA. V lost 5 bases and J 3 bases, leaving 14 bases between the germline ends. The CDR3 consists of 15 residues. TCRdb's table, derived via immunoSEQ multiplex PCR, lists solely in-frame clones and lacks some. The profile shows 35,000 to 50,000 clones, about 75% of them singletons. This record belongs to a study of blood T cell repertoires in COVID-19. About the study: The cDNA or gDNA used as material had been derived from T cells, B-cell-depleted T cells, or PBMCs.

This chain links TRBV7-2 with TRBJ1-5; a possible D gene is TRBD1 (6 bases). Sequenced sample: peripheral blood. This receptor was obtained from a man in his 70s with active or convalescent COVID-19. The CDR3: CASSGRSGANQPQHF. For the CDR3, the DNA is TGTGCCAGCAGCGGTAGGTCAGGGGCCAATCAGCCCCAGCATTTT.